The present entry profiles one T cell receptor beta chain with its context. In the authors' workflow: Nucleated cell counts were estimated from reference gene primer amplification. TCRdb keeps only in-frame clones here, not all; method: immunoSEQ multiplex PCR. Clonal size and the V and J genes are those of that table, whereas D and trimming came from the DNA. The sample contains about 210,000 clones, roughly 85% of which appear only once. This sample is part of a study of blood T cell repertoires in COVID-19. Whole-study context: In each case, the material was cDNA or gDNA derived from T cells, B-cell-depleted T cells, or PBMCs.

The trim removed 5 bases at V and 0 bases at J, leaving 1 base unmatched. The CDR3 contains 14 residues. Germline V lookup: CDR1 MNHEY, CDR2 SVGAGI. V usage is TRBV6-5 and J usage is TRBJ1-5; 7 nucleotides align to TRBD1. The TCR originated in a middle-aged woman with active or convalescent COVID-19. The sample comprised peripheral blood. CDR3 loop: CASSRQGSNQPQHF. The CDR3 DNA sequence: TGTGCCAGCAGTCGACAGGGTAGCAATCAGCCCCAGCATTTT.